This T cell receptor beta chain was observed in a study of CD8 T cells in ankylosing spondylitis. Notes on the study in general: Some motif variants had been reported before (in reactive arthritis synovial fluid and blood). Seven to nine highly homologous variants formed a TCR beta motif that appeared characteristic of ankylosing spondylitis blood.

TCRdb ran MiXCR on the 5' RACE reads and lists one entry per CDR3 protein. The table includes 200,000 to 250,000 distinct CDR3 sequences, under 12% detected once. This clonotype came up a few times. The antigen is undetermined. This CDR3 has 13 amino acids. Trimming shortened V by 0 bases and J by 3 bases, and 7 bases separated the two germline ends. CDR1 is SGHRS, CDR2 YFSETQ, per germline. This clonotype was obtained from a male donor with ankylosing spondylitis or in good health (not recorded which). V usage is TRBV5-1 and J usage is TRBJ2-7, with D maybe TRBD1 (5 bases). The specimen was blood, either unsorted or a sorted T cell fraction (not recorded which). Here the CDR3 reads CASSLAQDYEQYF. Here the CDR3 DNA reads TGCGCCAGCAGCTTGGCACAGGACTACGAGCAGTACTTC.